This T cell receptor beta chain was documented in a study of shared clonotypes between healthy human individuals. Overall study findings and caveats: Genetic and exposure-history diversity was limited by the few donors.

As handled by the study authors: Sequence data from immunoSEQ were junction-only and lacked quality scores; consequently, filtering differed. Clones were sequenced by immunoSEQ multiplex PCR, and TCRdb holds only the in-frame ones, with some missing. The V and J calls and clone size are taken from that table; D and trimming were inferred from the DNA. The data contain about 2.4 million clones, 80% to 95% of them seen just once; the ten biggest clones take up about 0.34%. Points on this clone: Its antigen is undetermined.

Germline CDR1 reads SNHLY; CDR2 reads FYNNEI. With 5 bases removed from V and 3 bases from J, the gap between germline ends came to 4 bases. The CDR3 contains 12 residues. The clonotype comes from a man between 18 and 35 years old in good health. Some clones in this sample may be carry-over from other donors' samples. V usage is TRBV2 and J usage is TRBJ2-2; D call uncertain. The source material was naive CD4+ T cells from PBMCs. Subset: CD45RA+ positively selected. The CDR3 protein is CASSFDTGELFF. CDR3 nucleotide sequence: TGTGCCAGCAGTTTTGACACCGGGGAGCTGTTTTTT.